The source of this TCR beta chain is a study of blood T cell repertoires in COVID-19. At the level of the study: PBMCs, B-cell-depleted T cells, or T cells were the source of the cDNA or gDNA that made up the material.

Trimming left V 6 bases short and J 0 bases short, with 12 bases between. Germline loops: CDR1 MNHEY, CDR2 SVGAGI. This CDR3 spans 15 amino acids. In the original analysis: Amplified reference gene primers provided the basis for estimating nucleated cell counts. Data came from immunoSEQ multiplex PCR; TCRdb stores just in-frame clones and leaves some out. V and J calls and clone size are those listed in that table; D and trimming were worked out from the DNA. This sample yields about 250,000 clones, of which about 83% are seen a single time; approximately 5.7% belongs to the top ten. This chain connects TRBV6-5 to TRBJ1-3, with D uncertain. The TCR sequence derives from a human donor in a cohort sampled during active COVID-19. Material: peripheral blood. The DNA for the CDR3 is TGTGCCAGCAGAGTCGACACGGACTCTGGAAACACCATATATTTT. This gives the protein CASRVDTDSGNTIYF.